A selection of T cell receptor beta chains follows, all from one sample in a study of T cells in Graves' hyperthyroidism and ophthalmopathy. TCRdb redid the calling of the multiplex PCR reads with MiXCR, one entry per CDR3 protein. Of hundreds of thousands of distinct CDR3 sequences in the sample, 20% were seen once. What was sequenced was blood. These receptors all stem from a man aged 40-55 years with Graves' ophthalmopathy. The CDR3 runs from the conserved cysteine through the conserved F or W. Each record gives: clone size, V gene, D gene, J gene, CDR3 protein, CDR3 DNA. The D gene is left open where the match is weak. The size entry is marked missing in some rows and otherwise reads once, few, many or a size class.

size: NA; V: TRBV6-1; D: NA; J: TRBJ1-1; CDR3: CASRAPGLNTEAFF; DNA: TGTGCCAGCAGAGCTCCGGGGCTTAACACTGAAGCTTTCTTT
size: few; V: TRBV20-1; D: NA; J: TRBJ2-5; CDR3: CSGANLETQYF; DNA: TGCAGTGGGGCCAATTTAGAGACCCAGTACTTC
size: few; V: TRBV18; D: NA; J: TRBJ2-7; CDR3: CASSPLPSSYEQYF; DNA: TGTGCCAGCTCACCACTCCCGAGCTCCTACGAGCAGTACTTC
size: medium-sized; V: TRBV19; D: NA; J: TRBJ2-5; CDR3: CATLQGSTKETQYF; DNA: TGTGCCACATTACAGGGAAGTACTAAAGAGACCCAGTACTTC
size: NA; V: TRBV6-1; D: NA; J: TRBJ2-5; CDR3: CASGGEQGGRETQYF; DNA: TGTGCCAGCGGTGGGGAACAGGGAGGTAGAGAGACCCAGTACTTC
size: NA; V: TRBV30; D: NA; J: TRBJ1-1; CDR3: CAWSVLTMNTEAFF; DNA: TGTGCCTGGAGTGTACTCACGATGAACACTGAAGCTTTCTTT
size: many; V: TRBV2; D: TRBD1; J: TRBJ1-2; CDR3: CASRTTGVHGYTF; DNA: TGTGCCAGCAGGACGACAGGGGTTCATGGCTACACCTTC
size: NA; V: TRBV7-6; D: NA; J: TRBJ1-2; CDR3: CASSQRGGGYTF; DNA: TGTGCCAGCAGCCAACGCGGTGGTGGCTACACCTTC
size: few; V: TRBV2; D: NA; J: TRBJ2-7; CDR3: CASLGGQQYF; DNA: TGTGCCAGCTTGGGGGGACAGCAGTACTTC
size: many; V: TRBV2; D: NA; J: TRBJ1-1; CDR3: CATSREGGHTEAFF; DNA: TGTGCCACCAGCCGGGAAGGCGGACACACTGAAGCTTTCTTT
size: NA; V: TRBV29-1; D: NA; J: TRBJ1-3; CDR3: CSVGKDSGNTIYF; DNA: TGCAGCGTTGGGAAGGACTCTGGAAACACCATATATTTT
size: NA; V: TRBV13; D: TRBD1; J: TRBJ1-2; CDR3: CASSMGTGGVYGYTF; DNA: TGTGCCAGCAGCATGGGGACAGGGGGCGTCTATGGCTACACCTTC
size: NA; V: TRBV6-1; D: TRBD2; J: TRBJ2-1; CDR3: CASSQAPGGRKQFF; DNA: TGTGCCAGCAGCCAGGCCCCGGGAGGCCGGAAGCAGTTCTTC
size: few; V: TRBV5-6; D: NA; J: TRBJ2-3; CDR3: CASSPQGGFVDTQYF; DNA: TGTGCCAGCAGCCCCCAAGGGGGTTTCGTCGATACGCAGTATTTT
size: NA; V: TRBV5-6; D: TRBD2; J: TRBJ2-5; CDR3: CASSLSGRGETQYF; DNA: TGTGCCAGCAGCCTCAGCGGGAGAGGAGAGACCCAGTACTTC
size: NA; V: TRBV5-1; D: NA; J: TRBJ1-1; CDR3: CASSTETGGAFF; DNA: TGCGCCAGCAGCACGGAGACAGGAGGAGCTTTCTTT
size: few; V: TRBV5-1; D: NA; J: TRBJ2-1; CDR3: CASSLGEIASSYNEQFF; DNA: TGCGCCAGCAGCTTGGGGGAAATAGCTAGCTCCTACAATGAGCAGTTCTTC